This record looks at one TCR beta chain sequence and its context. Assay: immunoSEQ multiplex PCR; the TCRdb copy retains only in-frame clones and omits some. This repertoire shows millions of clones, around 94% found once; its top ten account for under 0.15%. The data stem from a study of shared clonotypes between healthy human individuals. Germline V gene sequence: CDR1 SNHLY, CDR2 FYNNEI. V lost 5 bases, J lost 7 bases, and 11 bases lay in between. This CDR3 spans 12 amino acids. The sequence was obtained from a man in his late teens or twenties in good health. Sequenced: naive CD4+ T cells sorted from blood. Documented subset: CD45RA+ positively selected. This chain connects TRBV2 to TRBJ1-2, with D unclear. CDR3 nucleotide sequence: TGTGCCAGCAGTCCTGAAGGGTTTGGCTACACCTTC. This encodes CASSPEGFGYTF.